The present entry profiles one T cell receptor beta chain with its context. No antigen is known for it. This sample is drawn from a study of graft-versus-host responses after intestinal transplantation. Study-wide context: Grafts that recipients had were multivisceral, liver-intestinal, or isolated intestinal transplants. Each recipient received anti-thymocyte globulin induction, then tacrolimus and steroids for approximately three years.

Study-level findings and limits: GvH clones appeared in recipient marrow, some first in ileum or blood. Subjects displaying graft-donor T cell macrochimerism possessed elevated graft-versus-host to host-versus-graft clonal ratios inside allografts.

V was cut by 3 bases and J by 9 bases, with 21 bases left in between. Germline CDR1 is MDHEN and CDR2 is SYDVKM. The CDR3 is 16 residues long. This table comes from immunoSEQ multiplex PCR, and its TCRdb copy is limited to in-frame clones, with some not included. The table lists roughly 90,000 clones, 88% of them singletons, with 0.28% in the top ten. V gene TRBV28 combines with J gene TRBJ2-1; the D gene is possibly TRBD1 (6 bases). Sequences were derived from unstimulated CD4+ T cells sorted from spleen or lymph node cells, sampled before transplant. The clonotype comes from a human donor who was the organ donor for an intestinal transplant. The CDR3 loop is CASSFTPLPGASEQFF. The CDR3 DNA reads TGTGCCAGCAGTTTCACACCCTTGCCAGGGGCAAGTGAGCAGTTCTTC. The whole variable domain, remainder taken from reference TRBV28 and TRBJ2-1, is DVKVTQSSRYLVKRTGEKVFLECVQDMDHENMFWYRQDPGLGLRLIYFSYDVKMKEKGDIPEGYSVSREKKERFSLILESASTNQTSMYLCASSFTPLPGASEQFFGPGTRLTVL.